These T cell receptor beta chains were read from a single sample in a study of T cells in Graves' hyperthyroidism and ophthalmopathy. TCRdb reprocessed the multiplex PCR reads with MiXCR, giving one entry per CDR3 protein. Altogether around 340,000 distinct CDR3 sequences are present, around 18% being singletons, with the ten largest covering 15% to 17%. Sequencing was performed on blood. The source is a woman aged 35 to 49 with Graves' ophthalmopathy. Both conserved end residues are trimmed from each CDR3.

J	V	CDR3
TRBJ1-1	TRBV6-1	ASPGDNSAGAF
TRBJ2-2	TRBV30	AWTGLADTGELF
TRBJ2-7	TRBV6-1	ASSLPGLGGYEQY
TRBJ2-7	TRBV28	ASSSGLVEQY
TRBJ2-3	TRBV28	ASSSRAPSTDTQY
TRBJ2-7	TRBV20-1	SATPEQY
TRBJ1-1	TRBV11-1	ASSSTSAIAF
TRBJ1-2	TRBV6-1	ASRTTSYGYT
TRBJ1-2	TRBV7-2	ASSLARDRVNYGYT
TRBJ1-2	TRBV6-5	ASRGGQASLYGYT
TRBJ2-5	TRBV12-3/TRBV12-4	ASSPSGAYQETQY
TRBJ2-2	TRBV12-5	ASGLQGASTGELF